These T cell receptor beta chains were read from a single sample in a study of T cells expressing NK-cell markers. TCRdb reprocessed the 5' RACE reads and keeps a single row for each CDR3 protein, giving no DNA. This sample contains roughly 160,000 distinct CDR3 sequences. The sample consisted of blood T cells: a sorted CD56 or NKG2C T cell subset, CD4+ or CD8+ T cells, or bulk PBMC T cells (not recorded which). The receptor source for this set is a man between 18 and 69 years old in good health. The CDR3 runs from the conserved cysteine through the conserved F or W.

V,J,CDR3
TRBV20-1,TRBJ1-1,CSPWALGLGDTEAFF
TRBV7-3,TRBJ2-3,CASSMRGGPTDTQYF
TRBV6-1,TRBJ2-2,CASSDRHTNTGELFF
TRBV12-3/TRBV12-4,TRBJ2-3,CASSYPRRGFNTQYF
TRBV12-3/TRBV12-4,TRBJ2-7,CASSLERTSYEQYF
TRBV28,TRBJ1-2,CASSLGTGNGYGYTF
TRBV18,TRBJ2-5,CASSWIWRGPPRKTQYF
TRBV9,TRBJ1-1,CASSVGPRRDTEAFF
TRBV5-1,TRBJ2-7,CASTPGPGGSYEQYF
TRBV7-8,TRBJ2-1,CASSTHRQEQFF
TRBV20-1,TRBJ1-2,CSASGDTNYGYTF
TRBV7-9,TRBJ1-4,CASSKGQSNEKLFF
TRBV3-1,TRBJ1-2,CASSQGQGLLYGYTF
TRBV5-1,TRBJ1-1,CASSLAGTGEVSEAFF
TRBV2,TRBJ2-2,CASSEPGTENTGELFF
TRBV7-9,TRBJ2-1,CASSSSTVDYNEQFF
TRBV5-4,TRBJ2-7,CASSTDGTIYEQYF
TRBV5-4,TRBJ2-3,CATSGREDTQYF
TRBV15,TRBJ1-5,CATSRGGGGNQPQHF
TRBV7-9,TRBJ2-5,CASSLVGGSLEETQYF
TRBV7-9,TRBJ2-2,CASRSTGTMDTGELFF
TRBV27,TRBJ2-2,CASSLGTDPTGELFF
TRBV7-6,TRBJ2-2,CASSTTAGGRGELFF
TRBV7-9,TRBJ2-5,CASSHHTLLGETQYF
TRBV5-1,TRBJ1-2,CASSFDGGDSSGYTF
TRBV28,TRBJ2-7,CASSLWGDRPYEQYF
TRBV3-1,TRBJ2-2,CASSQEWTLNTGELFF
TRBV27,TRBJ2-5,CASSFAGAGLIETQYF